One and the same sample provided the 6 T cell receptor beta chains below, sequenced in a study of shared clonotypes between healthy human individuals. Method: immunoSEQ multiplex PCR; TCRdb's copy keeps in-frame clones and lacks some. Seen here are about 480,000 clones, about 75% observed once, and the top ten hold about 12%. Sequencing was done on a sample of PBMCs. These receptors were collected from a woman aged 35 to 49 in good health. Some clones in this sample may be carry-over from other donors' samples.

This clone was seen at least ten times. The chain links TRBV6-1 to TRBJ1-5, with D tentatively TRBD1 (6 bases). The CDR3 extends over 13 amino acids. V was pared by 3 bases and J by 5 bases, with 8 bases between. Germline-derived CDR1 and CDR2 are MNHNS and SASEGT. This CDR3 is CASSEDRYQPQHF. The CDR3 nucleotides are TGTGCCAGCAGTGAGGACAGATATCAGCCCCAGCATTTT.

This sequence joins TRBV10-3 and TRBJ2-3; D possibly uses TRBD1 or TRBD2 (5 bases each). V dropped 0 bases and J dropped 5 bases, with 9 bases sitting between them. Germline V gene lookup returns CDR1 ENHRY and CDR2 SYGVKD. This CDR3 region has 14 residues. The CDR3 here is CAISESRDEDTQYF. DNA for the CDR3: TGTGCCATCAGTGAGTCCAGGGACGAAGATACGCAGTATTTT.

This clone was found once. The chain employs TRBV7-9 and TRBJ2-4; a possible D gene is TRBD1 (6 bases). CDR3 size: 19 residues. Germline loops: CDR1 SEHNR, CDR2 FQNEAQ (reference sequence). V lost 8 bases and J 4 bases, leaving 30 bases between the germline ends. CDR3 loop: CASGSPPRTRQETKNIQYF. The DNA of the CDR3 is TGTGCCAGCGGCTCGCCCCCCCGAACCAGACAGGAGACAAAAAACATTCAGTACTTC.

The V call is TRBV2, the J call TRBJ2-2; the match to TRBD2 covers 11 bases. Germline V lookup: CDR1 SNHLY, CDR2 FYNNEI. There are 17 residues in the CDR3. J lost 2 bases, V lost 2 bases, and 4 bases had no gene match. CDR3 sequence: CASSEWGLAVNTGELFF. The CDR3, as DNA: TGTGCCAGCAGTGAATGGGGACTAGCGGTAAACACCGGGGAGCTGTTTTTT.

The chain joins TRBV11-3 to TRBJ2-1; D remains ambiguous. V was trimmed by 2 bases and J by 10 bases, leaving 9 bases between them. The CDR3 is 12 amino acids. In germline, CDR1 is SGHNT, CDR2 YENEEA. The CDR3 spells CASSLSYGEQFF. CDR3 coding DNA: TGTGCCAGCAGCTTAAGCTACGGGGAGCAGTTCTTC.

J is TRBJ2-7 and V is TRBV7-2; 8 bases match TRBD2. CDR1 and CDR2 from the germline V gene are SGHTA and FQGNSA. V dropped 4 bases and J dropped 3; count of bases not matched to a gene: 5. The CDR3 loop spans 14 amino acids. CDR3 sequence: CASSYVSGDYEQYF. CDR3 nucleotides: TGTGCCAGCAGCTACGTTAGCGGGGACTACGAGCAGTACTTC.